This TCR beta chain was observed in a study of CD8 T cells in ankylosing spondylitis. The TCR beta libraries were generated through quantitative 5'-RACE incorporating molecular barcodes. Via MiXCR, TCRdb re-called the 5' RACE reads, giving one row per CDR3 protein. The table lists a few hundred thousand distinct CDR3 sequences, 10% to 15% of them singletons. General observations from the study: It appeared that ankylosing spondylitis blood was characterized by a TCR beta motif of under ten highly homologous variants. Reportedly, disease-linked clones are significantly enriched in ankylosing spondylitis patients' matched synovial fluid.

Details on this clonotype: The antigen is unknown.

After removal of 2 bases from V and 2 bases from J, the junction contained 7 bases not matched to a gene. This CDR3 has 16 residues. Germline loops: CDR1 SGHDN, CDR2 FVKESK. The gene calls are TRBV14 and TRBJ2-3, with 7 bases that match TRBD2. Material: blood, either unsorted or a sorted T cell fraction (not recorded which). This TCR was recovered from a male donor with ankylosing spondylitis. The DNA of the CDR3 is TGTGCCAGCAGCCAACTAGCGGAGATCGTCACAGATACGCAGTATTTT. Protein product: CASSQLAEIVTDTQYF.